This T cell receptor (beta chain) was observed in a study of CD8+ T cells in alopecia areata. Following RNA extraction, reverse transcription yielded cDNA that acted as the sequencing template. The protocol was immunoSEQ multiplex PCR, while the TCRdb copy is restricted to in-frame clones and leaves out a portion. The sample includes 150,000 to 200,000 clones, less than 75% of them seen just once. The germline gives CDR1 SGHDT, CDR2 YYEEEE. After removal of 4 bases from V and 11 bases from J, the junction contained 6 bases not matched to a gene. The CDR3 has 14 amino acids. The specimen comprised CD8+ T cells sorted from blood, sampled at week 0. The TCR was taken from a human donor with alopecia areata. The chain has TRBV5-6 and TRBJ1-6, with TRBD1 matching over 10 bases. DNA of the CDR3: TGTGCCAGCAGCCTAGGGACAGGGGATCCACCCCTCCACTTT. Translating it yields CASSLGTGDPPLHF.